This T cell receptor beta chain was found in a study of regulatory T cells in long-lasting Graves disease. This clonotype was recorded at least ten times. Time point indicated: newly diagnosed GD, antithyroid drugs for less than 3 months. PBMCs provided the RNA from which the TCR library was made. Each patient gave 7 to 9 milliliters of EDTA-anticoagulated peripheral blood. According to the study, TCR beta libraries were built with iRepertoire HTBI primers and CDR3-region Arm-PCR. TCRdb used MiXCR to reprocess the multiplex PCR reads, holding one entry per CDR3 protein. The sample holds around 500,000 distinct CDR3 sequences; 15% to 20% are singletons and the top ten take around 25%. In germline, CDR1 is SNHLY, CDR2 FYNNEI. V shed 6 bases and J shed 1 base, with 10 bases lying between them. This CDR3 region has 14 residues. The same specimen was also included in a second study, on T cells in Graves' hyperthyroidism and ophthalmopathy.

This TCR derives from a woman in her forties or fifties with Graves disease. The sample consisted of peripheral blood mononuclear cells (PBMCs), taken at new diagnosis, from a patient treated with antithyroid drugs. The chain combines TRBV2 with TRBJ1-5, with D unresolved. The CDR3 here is CASSGLQSNQPQHF. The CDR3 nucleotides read TGTGCCAGCAGCGGATTGCAGAGCAATCAGCCCCAGCATTTT.